These T cell receptor beta chains were read from a single sample in a study of T cell responses to AZD1222 COVID-19 vaccine. The table came from immunoSEQ multiplex PCR; TCRdb's copy has only in-frame clones and leaves some out. This sample yields approximately 190,000 clones, of which around 92% are seen a single time; over 1% belongs to the top ten. Specimen: peripheral blood, collected on day 0 of AZD1222 vaccination. These receptors were taken from an adult in good health. CDR3s leave out the opening cysteine and the closing phenylalanine or tryptophan.

V: TRBV11-2
J: TRBJ1-3
CDR3: ASSRFGPDFGNTIY

V: TRBV4-1
J: TRBJ1-2
CDR3: ASSQDSYGYT

V: TRBV10-3
J: TRBJ1-1
CDR3: AISELQAESTEAF

V: TRBV19
J: TRBJ2-3
CDR3: ASRDGLTYDTQY

V: TRBV29-1
J: TRBJ1-5
CDR3: SVGTGNQPQH

V: TRBV6-4
J: TRBJ1-1
CDR3: ASSAQANTEAF

V: TRBV7-7
J: TRBJ1-1
CDR3: ASSPGGLLGTEAF

V: TRBV18
J: TRBJ2-1
CDR3: ASSPPGRPNNEQF

V: TRBV3-1/TRBV3-2
J: TRBJ2-1
CDR3: ASSQVGTSGGLSYNEQF

V: TRBV3-1/TRBV3-2
J: TRBJ2-7
CDR3: ASSQESGSYEQY

V: TRBV11-3
J: TRBJ1-2
CDR3: ASSCWEGANYGYT

V: TRBV10-3
J: TRBJ1-4
CDR3: AISGQGSFEKLF

V: TRBV6-6
J: TRBJ1-4
CDR3: ASSATLATNEKLF

V: TRBV12-3/TRBV12-4
J: TRBJ1-1
CDR3: ASRDREAF

V: TRBV7-2
J: TRBJ1-2
CDR3: ASSLSGNRLGYT

V: TRBV19
J: TRBJ2-5
CDR3: ASSLQEFATQY

V: TRBV9
J: TRBJ1-3
CDR3: ASSPRQGRSGNTIY

V: TRBV5-5
J: TRBJ1-5
CDR3: ASSPGGRWESGNQPQH

V: TRBV4-2
J: TRBJ2-5
CDR3: ASSQGTSGGQETQY

V: TRBV7-9
J: TRBJ1-2
CDR3: ASSPPGQITYGYT

V: TRBV9
J: TRBJ1-1
CDR3: ASSPTRGGNTEAF

V: TRBV11-3
J: TRBJ2-1
CDR3: ASSSTENEQF

V: TRBV19
J: TRBJ1-2
CDR3: ASSIGRPIYGYT

V: TRBV28
J: TRBJ1-1
CDR3: ASSLRGRWTEAF

V: TRBV19
J: TRBJ1-2
CDR3: ASSIDRLQGGYT

V: TRBV11-1
J: TRBJ1-1
CDR3: ASSRSRNTEAF

V: TRBV3-1/TRBV3-2
J: TRBJ1-2
CDR3: ASSQGQGGSYT

V: TRBV7-2
J: TRBJ2-4
CDR3: ASSLAEYNIQY

V: TRBV23-1
J: TRBJ1-1
CDR3: ASSQSTPLAGNDTEAF

V: TRBV2
J: TRBJ2-7
CDR3: ASSEAGWTSGGAAVEQY

V: TRBV5-6
J: TRBJ2-7
CDR3: ASSSWTGYEQY

V: TRBV5-6
J: TRBJ2-5
CDR3: ASSPGGSETQY

V: TRBV4-1
J: TRBJ2-1
CDR3: ASSQIQTRANAYNEQF

V: TRBV4-2
J: TRBJ1-4
CDR3: ASSQEGSPATNEKLF

V: TRBV19
J: TRBJ2-1
CDR3: ASMTRDSLGGEQF

V: TRBV7-2
J: TRBJ2-5
CDR3: ASSFLETQY